The 16 T cell receptor beta chains below come from one sample, sequenced in a study of identical twins. TCRdb re-called the 5' RACE reads through MiXCR, storing one row per CDR3 protein. The sample lists about 900,000 distinct CDR3 sequences, about 12% seen once, with 1.5% to 2% in the top ten. This sample also belongs to another study, concerning yellow fever vaccine responses in identical twins.

The sample taken for sequencing was PBMCs. These receptors all stem from a young woman in good health.

This CDR3 reads CSAKKTGRGETQYF. The CDR3, as DNA: TGCAGTGCAAAGAAGACAGGGCGGGGGGAGACCCAGTACTTC. This rearrangement joins TRBV20-1 to TRBJ2-5, with D tentatively TRBD1 or TRBD2 (7 bases each). Trimming took off 6 bases at V and 5 bases at J, with 19 bases between the two ends. Germline V gives CDR1 DFQATT, CDR2 SNEGSKA (reference sequence). The CDR3 is made up of 14 amino acids.

The CDR3, as DNA: TGTGCCAGCAGTTCCTTGGGACAACGAGAGACCCAGTACTTC. Translating it yields CASSSLGQRETQYF. The V and J genes are TRBV6-5 and TRBJ2-5; tentative D call: TRBD1 (6 bases). The CDR3 contains 14 residues. V lost 4 bases and J 4 bases, leaving 13 bases between the germline ends. The germline V gene has CDR1 MNHEY and CDR2 SVGAGI.

The chain carries TRBV7-8 and TRBJ2-1; D remains unclear. Germline V gene sequence: CDR1 SGHVS, CDR2 FQNEAQ. The CDR3 is 15 amino acids. V was cut by 1 base and J by 6 bases, with 13 bases left in between. Here the CDR3 DNA reads TGTGCCAGCAGCTTAGAGGCTCGGCAGATCAATGAGCAGTTCTTC. Amino acids: CASSLEARQINEQFF.

This clonotype has a count of ten or more. A junction boundary mismatches the germline segment, possibly from a read error. This chain connects TRBV5-1 to TRBJ2-6; D is unclear. Looked up from germline, CDR1 is SGHRS and CDR2 is YFSETQ. The CDR3 contains 15 residues. The CDR3 is CASSLVGSGANVLTF. Written as DNA, the CDR3 is TGTGCCAGCAGTTTAGTAGGCTCTGGGGCCAACGTCCTGACTTTC.

V gene TRBV6-1 combines with J gene TRBJ2-5, with D possibly TRBD1 on 6 matching bases. Germline V gene lookup returns CDR1 MNHNS and CDR2 SASEGT. Trimming stripped 5 bases from V and 2 bases from J, with 15 bases between. The length of the CDR3 is 15 residues. As DNA, the CDR3 is TGTGCCAGCAGTCCTCCGGTAGGGGGTCAAGAGACCCAGTACTTC. Protein: CASSPPVGGQETQYF.

The chain couples TRBV18 to TRBJ2-3, with 10 bases identical to TRBD1. The CDR3 covers 15 residues. CDR1 is KGHSH, CDR2 LQKENI, per germline. The V gene end was trimmed by 8 bases and the J gene end by 8 bases; junction bases not matched to a gene: 13. In DNA, the CDR3 is TGTGCCAGCAGACTCTCCGGGACAGGGGAAGGTACGCAGTATTTT. As protein: CASRLSGTGEGTQYF. Combining the CDR3 with reference TRBV18 and TRBJ2-3 gives the whole variable domain NAGVMQNPRHLVRRRGQEARLRCSPMKGHSHVYWYRQLPEEGLKFMVYLQKENIIDESGMPKERFSAEFPKEGPSILRIQQVVRGDSAAYFCASRLSGTGEGTQYFGPGTRLTVL.

This chain links TRBV14 with TRBJ2-5; tentatively, D is TRBD1 or TRBD2 (6 bases each). CDR3 length: 14 amino acids. The germline CDR1 and CDR2 sequences are SGHDN and FVKESK. Trimming removed 5 bases from V and 3 bases from J, with 13 bases in between. The CDR3 loop is CASSEGGLKETQYF. For the CDR3, the DNA is TGTGCCAGCAGCGAAGGGGGACTTAAAGAGACCCAGTACTTC.

This clonotype was seen ten or more times. V is TRBV20-1 and J is TRBJ2-5; D remains unclear. CDR1 DFQATT and CDR2 SNEGSKA come from the germline V gene (reference sequence). Trimming stripped 3 bases from V and 3 bases from J, with 14 bases between. CDR3 length: 14 amino acids. DNA for the CDR3: TGCAGTGCTAGGGTCCAGACCAGAAAAGAGACCCAGTACTTC. Its protein product is CSARVQTRKETQYF.

In this sample, this clonotype turned up a few times. The rearrangement joins TRBV2 to TRBJ2-3; D not certain. V was cut by 6 bases and J by 3 bases, with 25 bases left in between. The CDR3 sequence is 18 residues long. Germline CDR1 is SNHLY and CDR2 is FYNNEI. CDR3 sequence: CASRKMRWATHWTDTQYF. The CDR3 nucleotides are TGTGCCAGCAGGAAAATGAGGTGGGCTACACATTGGACAGATACGCAGTATTTT.

This clonotype has at least ten counts. The chain joins TRBV15 to TRBJ2-1, with a tentative D call TRBD2 (5 bases). The CDR3 consists of 16 residues. Germline assignment: CDR1 LNHNV and CDR2 YYDKDF (reference sequence). Trimming took off 1 base at V and 3 bases at J, with 13 bases between the two ends. The CDR3 DNA follows: TGTGCCACCAGCAGAGGTGTTAGTGCGGGCTACAATGAGCAGTTCTTC. Protein product: CATSRGVSAGYNEQFF.

This clonotype was observed a handful of times. The chain is built from TRBV11-3 and TRBJ2-3; no clear D gene. Trimming pared 2 bases from V and 2 bases from J, leaving 14 bases between. The CDR3 covers 16 residues. Germline loops: CDR1 SGHNT, CDR2 YENEEA. CDR3 sequence reads: CASSLRSRSHTDTQYF. CDR3 coding DNA: TGTGCCAGCAGCTTACGGTCACGGAGCCACACAGATACGCAGTATTTT.

This chain links TRBV4-1 with TRBJ2-7; D could derive from TRBD1 or TRBD2 (5 bases each). In germline, CDR1 is MGHRA, CDR2 YSYEKL. This CDR3 spans 15 amino acids. Trimming removed 0 bases from V and 0 bases from J, with 9 bases in between. The CDR3 here is CASSQEWDVSYEQYF. As DNA, the CDR3 is TGCGCCAGCAGCCAAGAATGGGACGTCTCCTACGAGCAGTACTTC.

The chain is built from TRBV15 and TRBJ1-1; 8 bases match TRBD1. This CDR3 region has 18 residues. Germline V CDR1 and CDR2: LNHNV, YYDKDF (reference sequence). Trimming cost V 0 bases and J 7 bases; bases outside gene matches: 16. In nucleotides, the CDR3 is TGTGCCACCAGCAGAGATTACGGACAGGGCGCTTGGGCAGGTGAAGCTTTCTTT. It codes for CATSRDYGQGAWAGEAFF.

The chain carries TRBV3-1 and TRBJ2-4; no clear D. The germline V gene has CDR1 LGHDT and CDR2 YNNKEL (reference sequence). V lost 4 bases and J 2 bases, leaving 12 bases between the germline ends. The CDR3 spans 15 residues. The CDR3 coding sequence is TGTGCCAGCAGCCTATCAACGGTTACCAAAAACATTCAGTACTTC. Translation: CASSLSTVTKNIQYF.

This clonotype showed up just a few times. The V call is TRBV12-5, the J call TRBJ1-5; no reliable D call. Germline values: CDR1 LGHNT, CDR2 FRNRAP. This CDR3 comprises 14 residues. Trimming took off 5 bases at V and 5 bases at J, with 13 bases between the two ends. This CDR3 is CASGPDIYYQPQHF. In DNA, the CDR3 is TGTGCTAGTGGTCCCGACATTTACTATCAGCCCCAGCATTTT.

This clonotype was found once. Since the CDR3 does not end with the conserved phenylalanine or tryptophan, this likely comes from a read error. This chain links TRBV4-1 with TRBJ1-5; D call uncertain. This CDR3 is 15 amino acids long. Trimming took 0 bases from V and 5 from J, leaving 11 bases between them. From germline, CDR1 is MGHRA and CDR2 YSYEKL. CDR3 sequence reads: CASSQEFSGYQPQHL. DNA for the CDR3: TGCGCCAGCAGCCAAGAATTCTCAGGCTATCAGCCCCAGCATCTT.